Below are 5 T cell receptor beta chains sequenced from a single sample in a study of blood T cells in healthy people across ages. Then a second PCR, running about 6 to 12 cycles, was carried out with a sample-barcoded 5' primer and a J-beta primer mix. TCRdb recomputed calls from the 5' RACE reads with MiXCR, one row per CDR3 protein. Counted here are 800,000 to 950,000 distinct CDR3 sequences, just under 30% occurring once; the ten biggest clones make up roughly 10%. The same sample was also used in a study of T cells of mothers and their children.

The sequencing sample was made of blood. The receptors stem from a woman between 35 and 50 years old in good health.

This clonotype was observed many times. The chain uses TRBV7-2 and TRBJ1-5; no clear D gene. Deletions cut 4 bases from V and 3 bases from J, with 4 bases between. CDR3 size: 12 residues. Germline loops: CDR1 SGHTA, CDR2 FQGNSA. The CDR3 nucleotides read TGTGCCAGCAGCTCTAACAATCAGCCCCAGCATTTT. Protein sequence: CASSSNNQPQHF.

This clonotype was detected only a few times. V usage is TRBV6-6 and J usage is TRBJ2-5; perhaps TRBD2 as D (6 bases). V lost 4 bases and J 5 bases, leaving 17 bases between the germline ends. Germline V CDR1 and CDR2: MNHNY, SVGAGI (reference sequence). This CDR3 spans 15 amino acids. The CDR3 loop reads CASSSSGDPVETQYF. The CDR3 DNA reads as TGTGCCAGCAGTTCCTCGGGGGACCCGGTGGAGACCCAGTACTTC.

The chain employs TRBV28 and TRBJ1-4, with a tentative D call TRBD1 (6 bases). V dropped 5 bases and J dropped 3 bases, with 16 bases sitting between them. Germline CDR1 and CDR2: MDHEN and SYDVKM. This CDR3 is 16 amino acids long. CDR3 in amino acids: CASSGQSLDPNEKLFF. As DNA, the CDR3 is TGTGCCAGCAGTGGACAGTCACTAGATCCTAATGAAAAACTGTTTTTT.

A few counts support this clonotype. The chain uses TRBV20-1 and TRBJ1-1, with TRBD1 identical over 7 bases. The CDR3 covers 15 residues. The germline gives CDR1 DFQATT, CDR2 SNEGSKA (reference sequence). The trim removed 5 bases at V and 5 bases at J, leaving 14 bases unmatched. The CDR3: CSASRPDRVATEAFF. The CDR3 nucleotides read TGCAGTGCTTCACGACCAGACAGGGTGGCGACTGAAGCTTTCTTT.

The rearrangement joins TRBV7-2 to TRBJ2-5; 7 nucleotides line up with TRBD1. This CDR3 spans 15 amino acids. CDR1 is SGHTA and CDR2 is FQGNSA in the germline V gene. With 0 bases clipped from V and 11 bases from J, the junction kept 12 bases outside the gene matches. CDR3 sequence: CASSLAQGLGNEQYF. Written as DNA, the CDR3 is TGTGCCAGCAGCTTAGCACAGGGGTTGGGCAATGAGCAGTACTTC.